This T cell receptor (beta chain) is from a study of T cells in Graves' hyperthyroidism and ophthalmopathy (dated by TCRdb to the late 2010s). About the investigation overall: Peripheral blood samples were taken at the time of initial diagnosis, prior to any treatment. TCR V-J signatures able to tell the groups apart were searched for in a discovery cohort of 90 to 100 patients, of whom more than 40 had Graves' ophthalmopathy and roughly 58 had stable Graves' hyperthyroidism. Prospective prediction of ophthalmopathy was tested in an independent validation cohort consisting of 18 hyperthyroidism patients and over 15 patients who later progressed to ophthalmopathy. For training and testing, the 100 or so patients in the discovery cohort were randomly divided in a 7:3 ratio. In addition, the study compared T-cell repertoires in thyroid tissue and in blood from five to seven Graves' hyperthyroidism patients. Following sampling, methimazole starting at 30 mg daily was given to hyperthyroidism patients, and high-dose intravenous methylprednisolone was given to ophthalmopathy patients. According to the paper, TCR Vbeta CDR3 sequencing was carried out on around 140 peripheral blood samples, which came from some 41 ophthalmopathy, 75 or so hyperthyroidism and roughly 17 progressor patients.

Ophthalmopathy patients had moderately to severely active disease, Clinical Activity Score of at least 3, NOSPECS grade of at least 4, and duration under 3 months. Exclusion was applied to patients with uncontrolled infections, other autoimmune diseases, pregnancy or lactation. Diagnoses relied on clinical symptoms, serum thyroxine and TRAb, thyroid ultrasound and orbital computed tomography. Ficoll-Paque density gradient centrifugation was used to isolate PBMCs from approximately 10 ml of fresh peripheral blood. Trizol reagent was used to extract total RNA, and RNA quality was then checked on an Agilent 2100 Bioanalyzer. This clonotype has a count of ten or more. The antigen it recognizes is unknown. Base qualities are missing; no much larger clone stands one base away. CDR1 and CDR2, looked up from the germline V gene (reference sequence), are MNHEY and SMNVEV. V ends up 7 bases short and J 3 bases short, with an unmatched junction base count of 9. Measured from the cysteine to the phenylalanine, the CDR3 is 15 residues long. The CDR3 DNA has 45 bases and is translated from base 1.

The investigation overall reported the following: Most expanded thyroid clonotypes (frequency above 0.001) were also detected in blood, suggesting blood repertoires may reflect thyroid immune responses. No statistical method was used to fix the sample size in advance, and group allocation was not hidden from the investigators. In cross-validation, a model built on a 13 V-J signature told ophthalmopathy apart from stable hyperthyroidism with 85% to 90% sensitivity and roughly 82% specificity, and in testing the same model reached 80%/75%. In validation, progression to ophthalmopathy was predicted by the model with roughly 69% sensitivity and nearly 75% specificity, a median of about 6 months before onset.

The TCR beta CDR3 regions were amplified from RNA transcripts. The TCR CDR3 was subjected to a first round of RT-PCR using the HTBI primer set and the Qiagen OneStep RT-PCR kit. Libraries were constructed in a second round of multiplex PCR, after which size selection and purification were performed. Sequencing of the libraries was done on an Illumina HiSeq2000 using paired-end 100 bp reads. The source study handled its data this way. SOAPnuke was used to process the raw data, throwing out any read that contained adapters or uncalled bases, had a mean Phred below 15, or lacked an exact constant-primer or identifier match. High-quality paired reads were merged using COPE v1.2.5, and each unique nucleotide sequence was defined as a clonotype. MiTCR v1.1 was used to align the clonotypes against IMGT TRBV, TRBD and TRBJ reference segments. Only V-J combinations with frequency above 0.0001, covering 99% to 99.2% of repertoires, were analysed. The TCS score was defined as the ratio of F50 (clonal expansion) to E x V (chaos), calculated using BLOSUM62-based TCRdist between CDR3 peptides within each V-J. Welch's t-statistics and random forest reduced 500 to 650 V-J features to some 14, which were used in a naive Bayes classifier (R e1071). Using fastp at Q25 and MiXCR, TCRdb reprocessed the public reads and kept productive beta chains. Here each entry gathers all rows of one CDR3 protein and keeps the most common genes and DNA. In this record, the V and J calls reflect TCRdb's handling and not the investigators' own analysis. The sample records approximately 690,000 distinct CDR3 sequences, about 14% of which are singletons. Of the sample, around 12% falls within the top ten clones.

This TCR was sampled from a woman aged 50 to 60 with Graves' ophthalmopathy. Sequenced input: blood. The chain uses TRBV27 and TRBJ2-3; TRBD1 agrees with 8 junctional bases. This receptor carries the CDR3 CASMEQGVTTDTQYF. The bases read TGTGCCAGCATGGAACAGGGGGTTACAACAGATACGCAGTATTTT.